The text below deals with one TCR beta chain. Antigen specificity is unknown. The record originates from a study of PD-1 blockade in classical Hodgkin lymphoma. Measured with immunoSEQ multiplex PCR; TCRdb has only the in-frame clones, and not every one. The table records about 18,000 clones, about 75% of them present only once. The CDR3 has 16 residues. Study-level findings and limits: Complete responders showed a baseline diversity that resembled the diversity of newly diagnosed patients. Exclusion was the outcome for patients who began nivolumab under 1 year after ASCT. When set against healthy donors, newly diagnosed patients were reported to show lower baseline TCR diversity.

Regarding time point: cycle 4 day 1 (C4D1), after 6 weeks of nivolumab. Every patient was affected by relapse after autologous stem cell transplantation, while exposure to brentuximab vedotin was not uniform. Magnetic negative selection of thawed PBMCs was the method by which CD4+ T cells were purified. Progressive disease, partial response or complete response was each patient's best response. Sequenced material: CD4+ T cells from blood, taken before the fourth cycle of nivolumab. This receptor was obtained from a human donor with classical Hodgkin lymphoma. The gene calls are TRBV21-1 and TRBJ2-7; the table assigns TRBD2, which was not confirmed against the DNA. TRBV21-1 is deemed a pseudogene. CDR3 protein: CASSKLLTSKFHEQYF. Written as DNA, the CDR3 is TGTGCCAGCAGCAAACTTTTGACTAGTAAATTCCACGAGCAGTACTTC.